A few counts support the clone carrying this T cell receptor (beta chain). The antigen is not known. Sequence at one end of the junction differs from germline and may be a read error. The CDR3 contains 15 residues. Germline CDR1 and CDR2: SNHLY and FYNNEI. Use of 60 Vbeta and 13 Jbeta primers characterized the PCR. Generated by immunoSEQ multiplex PCR, the TCRdb table keeps only in-frame clones and is missing some. Among about 90,000 clones, less than 80% were seen once, and the ten largest hold roughly 21%. This record comes from a study of cytomegalovirus exposure and HLA in healthy donors. For the study at large: The Caucasian-associated ancestry cluster contained more than 75% of the roughly 400 genotyped donors.

Study outcomes and limitations: Further analysis was carried out later, and it showed several of the most significant clusters appearing linked to common viral pathogens. An analysis was carried out later, and it reportedly showed fewer N-insertions in an Asian-associated ancestry cluster than the approximately 700-donor mean.

The sequenced sample was PBMCs. The source of this sequence is a woman aged 50 to 65 in good health and CMV-seropositive. This chain links TRBV2 with TRBJ2-5; perhaps TRBD2 as D (6 bases). This CDR3 reads CASSPSGDPRETQYF. The CDR3 coding sequence is TGCGCCAGCAGCCCCTCGGGGGACCCACGGGAGACCCAGTACTTC.